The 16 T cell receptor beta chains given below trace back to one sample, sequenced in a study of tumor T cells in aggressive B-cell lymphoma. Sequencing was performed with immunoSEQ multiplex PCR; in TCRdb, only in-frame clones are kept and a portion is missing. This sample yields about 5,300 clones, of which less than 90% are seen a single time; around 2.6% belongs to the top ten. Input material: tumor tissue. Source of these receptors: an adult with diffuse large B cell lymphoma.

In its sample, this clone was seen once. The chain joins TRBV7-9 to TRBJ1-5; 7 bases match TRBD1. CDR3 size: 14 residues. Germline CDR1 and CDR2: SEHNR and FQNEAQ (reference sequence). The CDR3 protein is CVSGTDFSNQPQHF. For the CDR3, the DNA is TGTGTCAGTGGGACAGACTTTAGCAATCAGCCCCAGCATTTT.

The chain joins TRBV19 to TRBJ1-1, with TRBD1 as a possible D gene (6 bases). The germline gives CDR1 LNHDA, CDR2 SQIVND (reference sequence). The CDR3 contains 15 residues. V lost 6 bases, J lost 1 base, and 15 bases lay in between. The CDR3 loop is CASRVTGTPNTEAFF. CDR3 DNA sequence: TGTGCCAGTAGAGTCACCGGGACACCGAACACTGAAGCTTTCTTT. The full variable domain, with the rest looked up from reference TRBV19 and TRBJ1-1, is DGGITQSPKYLFRKEGQNVTLSCEQNLNHDAMYWYRQDPGQGLRLIYYSQIVNDFQKGDIAEGYSVSREKKESFPLTVTSAQKNPTAFYLCASRVTGTPNTEAFFGQGTRLTVV.

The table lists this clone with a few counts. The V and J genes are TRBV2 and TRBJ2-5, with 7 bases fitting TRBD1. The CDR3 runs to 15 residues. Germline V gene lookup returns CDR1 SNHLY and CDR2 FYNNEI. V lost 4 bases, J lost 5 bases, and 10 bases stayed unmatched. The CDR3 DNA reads TGTGCCAGCAGTGGGACAGGTAGCGTCGTGGAGACCCAGTACTTC. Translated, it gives CASSGTGSVVETQYF.

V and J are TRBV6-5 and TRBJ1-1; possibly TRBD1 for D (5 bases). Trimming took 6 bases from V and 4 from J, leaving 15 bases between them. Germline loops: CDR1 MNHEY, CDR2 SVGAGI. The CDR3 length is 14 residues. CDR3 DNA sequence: TGTGCCAGCAGCAGGACCCAGGGCGGCACTGAAGCTTTCTTT. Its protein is CASSRTQGGTEAFF.

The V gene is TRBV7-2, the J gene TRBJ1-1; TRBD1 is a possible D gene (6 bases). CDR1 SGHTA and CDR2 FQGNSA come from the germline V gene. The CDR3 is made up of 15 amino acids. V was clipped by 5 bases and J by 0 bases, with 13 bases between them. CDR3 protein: CASSPQTGMNTEAFF. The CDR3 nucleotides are TGTGCCAGCAGCCCGCAGACAGGAATGAACACTGAAGCTTTCTTT.

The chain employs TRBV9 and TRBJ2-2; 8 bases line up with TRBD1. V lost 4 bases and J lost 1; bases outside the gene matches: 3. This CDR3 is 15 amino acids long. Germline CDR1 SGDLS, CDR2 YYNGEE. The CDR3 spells CASSRQGRNTGELFF. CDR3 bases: TGTGCCAGCAGCCGACAGGGGAGGAACACCGGGGAGCTGTTTTTT.

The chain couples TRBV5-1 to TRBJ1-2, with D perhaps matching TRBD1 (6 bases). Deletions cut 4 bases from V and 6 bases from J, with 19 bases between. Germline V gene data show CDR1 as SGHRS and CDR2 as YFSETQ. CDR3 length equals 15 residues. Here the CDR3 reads CASSPVVQGKDGYTF. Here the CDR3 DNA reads TGCGCCAGCAGCCCCGTGGTACAGGGTAAGGATGGCTACACCTTC.

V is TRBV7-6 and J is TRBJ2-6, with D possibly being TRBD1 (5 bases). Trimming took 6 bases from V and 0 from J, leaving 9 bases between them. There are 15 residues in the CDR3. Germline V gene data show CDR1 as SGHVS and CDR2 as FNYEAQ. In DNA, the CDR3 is TGTGCCAGCAGGTCCGACAGCTCTGGGGCCAACGTCCTGACTTTC. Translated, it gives CASRSDSSGANVLTF.

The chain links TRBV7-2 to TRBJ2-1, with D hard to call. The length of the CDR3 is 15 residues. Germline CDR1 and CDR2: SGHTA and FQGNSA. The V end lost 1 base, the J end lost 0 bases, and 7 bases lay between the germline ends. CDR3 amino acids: CASSLGHFSYNEQFF. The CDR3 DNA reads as TGTGCCAGCAGCTTAGGACATTTCTCCTACAATGAGCAGTTCTTC.

This chain's CDR3 is CASRLYYEQYF. In DNA, the CDR3 is TGTGCCAGCAGACTCTACTACGAGCAGTACTTC. The chain has TRBV28 and TRBJ2-7, with D uncertain. The V and J ends lost 6 bases and 3 bases respectively, with 6 bases between them. In germline, CDR1 is MDHEN, CDR2 SYDVKM. The CDR3 totals 11 residues.

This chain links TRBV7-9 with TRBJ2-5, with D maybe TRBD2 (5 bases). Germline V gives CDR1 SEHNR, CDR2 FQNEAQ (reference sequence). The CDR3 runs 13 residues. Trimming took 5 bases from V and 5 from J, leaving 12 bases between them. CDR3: CASSRAVVETQYF. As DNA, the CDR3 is TGTGCCAGCAGCAGAGCGGTGGTGGAGACCCAGTACTTC.

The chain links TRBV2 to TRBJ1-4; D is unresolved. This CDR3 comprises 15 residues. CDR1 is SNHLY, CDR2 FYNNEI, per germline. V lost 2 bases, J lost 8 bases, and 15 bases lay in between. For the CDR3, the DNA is TGTGCCAGCAGTGAACTAACAGTATCTAGCGAAAAACTGTTTTTT. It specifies CASSELTVSSEKLFF.

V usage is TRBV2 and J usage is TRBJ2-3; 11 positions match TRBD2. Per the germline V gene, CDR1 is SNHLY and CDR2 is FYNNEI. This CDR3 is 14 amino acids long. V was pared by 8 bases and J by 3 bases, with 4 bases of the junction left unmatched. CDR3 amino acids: CASRGTSGTDTQYF. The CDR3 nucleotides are TGTGCCAGCCGCGGGACTAGCGGTACAGATACGCAGTATTTT. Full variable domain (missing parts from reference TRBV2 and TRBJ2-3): EPEVTQTPSHQVTQMGQEVILRCVPISNHLYFYWYRQILGQKVEFLVSFYNNEISEKSEIFDDQFSVERPDGSNFTLKIRSTKLEDSAMYFCASRGTSGTDTQYFGPGTRLTVL.

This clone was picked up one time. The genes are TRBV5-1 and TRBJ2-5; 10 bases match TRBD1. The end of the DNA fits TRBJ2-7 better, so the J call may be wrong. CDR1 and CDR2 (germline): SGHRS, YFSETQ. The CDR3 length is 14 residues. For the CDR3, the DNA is TGCGCCAGCAGCTCTGGGACAGGGGACTACGAGCAGTACTTC. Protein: CASSSGTGDYEQYF.

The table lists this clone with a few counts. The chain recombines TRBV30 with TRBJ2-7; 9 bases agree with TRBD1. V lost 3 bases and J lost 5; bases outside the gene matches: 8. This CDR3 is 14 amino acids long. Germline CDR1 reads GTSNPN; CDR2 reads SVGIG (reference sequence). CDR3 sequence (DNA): TGTGCCTGGAGCCCCTGGGGGACAGGGAACGAGCAGTACTTC. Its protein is CAWSPWGTGNEQYF.

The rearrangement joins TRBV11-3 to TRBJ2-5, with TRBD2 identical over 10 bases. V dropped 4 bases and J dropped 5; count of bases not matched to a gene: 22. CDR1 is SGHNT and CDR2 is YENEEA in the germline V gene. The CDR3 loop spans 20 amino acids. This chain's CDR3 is CASSSKIAGGLVSVGETQYF. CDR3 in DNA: TGTGCCAGCAGCTCAAAAATAGCGGGGGGCCTCGTGTCGGTAGGTGAGACCCAGTACTTC.